These 4 T cell receptor beta chains came from one sample sequenced in a study of blood T cell repertoires in COVID-19. The data were produced by immunoSEQ multiplex PCR, yet TCRdb's version contains in-frame clones alone and is incomplete. Among about 120,000 clones, around 90% were seen once, and the ten largest hold about 3.8%. The sample taken for sequencing was peripheral blood. Source of these receptors: a woman aged 60-75 years with COVID-19, enrolled during active disease.

The V and J genes are TRBV6-2 or TRBV6-3 and TRBJ2-1; D is possibly TRBD1 (6 bases). The CDR3 runs to 13 residues. V was shortened by 6 bases and J by 8 bases, with 14 bases between the two germline ends. The germline V gene has CDR1 MNHEY and CDR2 SVGEGT. The CDR3 here is CASSHTGYHEQFF. The CDR3, as DNA: TGTGCCAGCAGCCACACAGGGTACCATGAGCAGTTCTTC.

The gene calls are TRBV9 and TRBJ2-5; D gene unclear. Per the germline V gene, CDR1 is SGDLS and CDR2 is YYNGEE. This CDR3 region has 13 residues. The germline V and J ends were trimmed by 3 bases and 2 bases, with 8 bases remaining between them. CDR3 in DNA: TGTGCCAGCAGCGACGCAGTACAAGAGACCCAGTACTTC. Encoded protein: CASSDAVQETQYF.

This chain connects TRBV19 to TRBJ1-5; D gene uncertain. The CDR3 loop spans 13 amino acids. With 6 bases removed from V and 5 bases from J, the gap between germline ends came to 11 bases. Germline loops: CDR1 LNHDA, CDR2 SQIVND (reference sequence). The CDR3: CASSLNRDQPQHF. The CDR3, as DNA: TGTGCCAGTAGCCTGAACCGAGATCAGCCCCAGCATTTT. The complete variable domain, with remaining parts taken from reference TRBV19 and TRBJ1-5, reads DGGITQSPKYLFRKEGQNVTLSCEQNLNHDAMYWYRQDPGQGLRLIYYSQIVNDFQKGDIAEGYSVSREKKESFPLTVTSAQKNPTAFYLCASSLNRDQPQHFGDGTRLSIL.

The chain links TRBV6-6 to TRBJ2-1, with no clear D. Germline CDR1 MNHNY, CDR2 SVGAGI (reference sequence). Deletions cut 0 bases from V and 0 bases from J, with 9 bases between. This CDR3 contains 16 residues. The chain's CDR3 is CASSYSKRNSYNEQFF. The CDR3 region has the DNA TGTGCCAGCAGTTACTCGAAGCGCAACTCCTACAATGAGCAGTTCTTC.